The 26 T cell receptor beta chains given below trace back to one sample, sequenced in a study of glioma-infiltrating T cells after dendritic cell vaccination. Regarding time point: after dendritic cell vaccination, including at tumor progression/relapse. The data were produced by immunoSEQ multiplex PCR, yet TCRdb's version contains in-frame clones alone and is incomplete. In the table there are about 46,000 clones, 75% to 90% of which are singletons. Sequencing used blood, obtained after dendritic cell vaccination. These TCRs come from a human donor with glioblastoma.

The J gene is TRBJ1-5, the V gene TRBV6-6; perhaps TRBD1 as D (5 bases). V shed 8 bases and J shed 4 bases, with 9 bases lying between them. This CDR3 comprises 12 residues. Germline lookup yields CDR1 MNHNY and CDR2 SVGAGI (reference sequence). The CDR3 region is CASLGANQPQHF. The CDR3 DNA is TGTGCCAGCTTAGGGGCGAATCAGCCCCAGCATTTT.

This chain uses TRBV28 with TRBJ2-7; 9 bases match TRBD1. V was pared by 9 bases and J by 0 bases, with 6 bases of the junction left unmatched. Germline-derived CDR1 and CDR2 are MDHEN and SYDVKM. This CDR3 region has 14 residues. The CDR3 sequence: CASRRQGVSYEQYF. CDR3 nucleotides: TGTGCCAGTAGAAGACAGGGGGTCTCCTACGAGCAGTACTTC. Together with reference TRBV28 and TRBJ2-7, the CDR3 gives the full variable domain: DVKVTQSSRYLVKRTGEKVFLECVQDMDHENMFWYRQDPGLGLRLIYFSYDVKMKEKGDIPEGYSVSREKKERFSLILESASTNQTSMYLCASRRQGVSYEQYFGPGTRLTVT.

The V call is TRBV5-1, the J call TRBJ1-1; D is perhaps TRBD1 (6 bases). Germline V gives CDR1 SGHRS, CDR2 YFSETQ. The CDR3 consists of 15 residues. Trimming took 4 bases from V and 8 from J, leaving 21 bases between them. The DNA for the CDR3 is TGCGCCAGCAGCGAGGAAGAGGACAGTACCCAGGAAGCTTTCTTT. This gives the protein CASSEEEDSTQEAFF.

The table lists this clone with a count of one. The V call is TRBV5-1, the J call TRBJ1-2, with D possibly TRBD1 on 5 matching bases. Trimming stripped 5 bases from V and 7 bases from J, with 18 bases between. The V gene's germline CDR1 is SGHRS and CDR2 YFSETQ. There are 14 residues in the CDR3. CDR3 in amino acids: CASRGDLDSGGYTF. CDR3 in DNA: TGCGCCAGCAGAGGGGACTTGGACTCGGGTGGCTACACCTTC.

The gene calls are TRBV28 and TRBJ1-2; D might be TRBD1 (6 bases). The CDR3 covers 15 residues. Trimming took off 5 bases at V and 8 bases at J, with 21 bases between the two ends. Germline-derived CDR1 and CDR2 are MDHEN and SYDVKM. CDR3 coding DNA: TGTGCCAGCAGTCTACCCAGGGGAGATACATGGGGCTACACCTTC. Translation: CASSLPRGDTWGYTF.

This clone was observed a few times. The chain uses TRBV18 and TRBJ1-5; tentative D call: TRBD1 (6 bases). The ends were cut back, 3 bases at V and 5 bases at J, with 8 bases in the middle. The CDR3 extends over 13 amino acids. Germline values: CDR1 KGHSH, CDR2 LQKENI. The CDR3 bases are TGTGCCAGCTCACCGGGGGCTTATCAGCCCCAGCATTTT. Protein product: CASSPGAYQPQHF.

About this clone itself: This specimen includes other DNA sequences encoding the same CDR3. This chain joins TRBV5-6 and TRBJ2-7; TRBD2 matches 10 bases. The CDR3 length is 15 residues. Trimming took 3 bases from V and 7 from J; bases not matched to a gene: 10. Germline CDR1 and CDR2: SGHDT and YYEEEE. The CDR3 nucleotides are TGTGCCAGCAGCTCCTGGGGACTAGCGTTGAGGGAGCAGTACTTC. This translates into CASSSWGLALREQYF.

This chain links TRBV4-3 with TRBJ2-7, with D perhaps TRBD2 (5 bases). Deletions cut 0 bases from V and 0 bases from J, with 12 bases between. The CDR3 has 16 residues. Germline V gives CDR1 LGHNA, CDR2 YSLEER. The CDR3 DNA is TGCGCCAGCAGCCAAGATCGTTCGAGCGGCTCCTACGAGCAGTACTTC. Protein product: CASSQDRSSGSYEQYF.

The chain combines TRBV21-1 with TRBJ2-7; no check of the table's D call, TRBD2, against the DNA was made. TRBV21-1 is a recognized pseudogene. The length of the CDR3 is 16 residues. The CDR3 spells CASSKAPGLSSYEQYF. The DNA of the CDR3 is TGTGCCAGCAGCAAAGCCCCGGGACTAAGCTCCTACGAGCAGTACTTC.

This chain connects TRBV19 to TRBJ2-1; 9 bases are shared with TRBD2. The V gene end was trimmed by 5 bases and the J gene end by 2 bases; junction bases not matched to a gene: 7. This CDR3 has 16 residues. The V gene's germline CDR1 is LNHDA and CDR2 SQIVND (reference sequence). The CDR3: CASSPLTSGTYNEQFF. As DNA, the CDR3 is TGTGCCAGTAGTCCGTTGACTAGCGGAACCTACAATGAGCAGTTCTTC.

V gene TRBV15 combines with J gene TRBJ1-4, with D unresolved. V was cut by 5 bases and J by 0 bases, with 13 bases left in between. The CDR3 covers 16 residues. Germline V gene lookup returns CDR1 LNHNV and CDR2 YYDKDF (reference sequence). The CDR3 nucleotides are TGTGCCACCAGCCGACAATGGGCCTCAACTAATGAAAAACTGTTTTTT. It specifies CATSRQWASTNEKLFF.

V and J are TRBV5-4 and TRBJ2-7, with 7 bases matching TRBD1. This CDR3 has 16 amino acids. With 3 bases clipped from V and 6 bases from J, the junction kept 15 bases outside the gene matches. Germline CDR1 reads SGHNT; CDR2 reads YYREEE (reference sequence). CDR3 residues: CASSSQLGQVTGEQYF. The CDR3 region has the DNA TGTGCCAGCAGCTCCCAATTAGGACAGGTCACCGGCGAGCAGTACTTC.

This clone appeared a single time. The genes are TRBV28 and TRBJ2-1; a possible D gene is TRBD1 (6 bases). V was pared by 4 bases and J by 12 bases, with 16 bases between. CDR3 size: 13 residues. The germline V gene has CDR1 MDHEN and CDR2 SYDVKM. The CDR3 loop is CASSSHTGQGQFF. In nucleotides, the CDR3 is TGTGCCAGCAGTTCTCACACAGGGCAGGGGCAGTTCTTC.

A single count supports this clone. The chain uses TRBV5-5 and TRBJ1-2, with 7 nucleotides matching TRBD1. The length of the CDR3 is 16 residues. After removal of 2 bases from V and 0 bases from J, the junction contained 7 bases not matched to a gene. CDR1 SGHKS and CDR2 YYEKEE come from the germline V gene (reference sequence). The CDR3, as DNA: TGTGCCAGCAGCTTAGACACCGGGACAGCTAACTATGGCTACACCTTC. Translated: CASSLDTGTANYGYTF.

A few counts support this clone. The chain carries TRBV6-1 and TRBJ2-7; the D is unclear. CDR3 length: 13 residues. The V end was cut by 5 bases, the J end by 3 bases, with 11 bases between. Germline assignment: CDR1 MNHNS and CDR2 SASEGT. CDR3 residues: CASSRAQSYEQYF. In DNA form, the CDR3 reads TGTGCCAGCAGTAGAGCGCAGAGCTACGAGCAGTACTTC.

The CDR3 bases are TGTGCCAGCAGCTTGGGCGCCGGGACAGGGGGCACTCAGCCCCAGCATTTT. This gives the protein CASSLGAGTGGTQPQHF. This rearrangement joins TRBV5-5 to TRBJ1-5; 12 nucleotides line up with TRBD1. Trimming took 0 bases from V and 6 from J; bases not matched to a gene: 7. Germline V CDR1 and CDR2: SGHKS, YYEKEE (reference sequence). The CDR3 runs 17 residues.

V gene TRBV9 combines with J gene TRBJ2-7, with 9 nucleotides matching TRBD2. Germline lookup yields CDR1 SGDLS and CDR2 YYNGEE. The CDR3 sequence is 15 residues long. The trim removed 0 bases at V and 3 bases at J, leaving 4 bases unmatched. CDR3 region: CASSVGNSGSYEQYF. The DNA of the CDR3 is TGTGCCAGCAGCGTAGGTAATAGCGGGAGCTACGAGCAGTACTTC.

The genes are TRBV6-1 and TRBJ1-2; D possibly corresponds to TRBD1 (6 bases). Trimming pared 1 base from V and 5 bases from J, leaving 11 bases between. This CDR3 contains 14 residues. Germline lookup yields CDR1 MNHNS and CDR2 SASEGT. This CDR3 reads CASSEVGQGYGYTF. The CDR3 nucleotides are TGTGCCAGCAGTGAAGTCGGCCAGGGGTATGGCTACACCTTC.

This sequence joins TRBV5-1 and TRBJ1-1; D might be TRBD1 (5 bases). Germline V gene sequence: CDR1 SGHRS, CDR2 YFSETQ. Trimming left V 4 bases short and J 0 bases short, with 13 bases between. The CDR3 consists of 15 residues. CDR3 nucleotides: TGCGCCAGCAGCCCGGCGGGGGTCCTGAACACTGAAGCTTTCTTT. This translates into CASSPAGVLNTEAFF.

The CDR3 DNA sequence: TGTGCCAGCAGCTCCAGCGCAGCTAACTATGGCTACACCTTC. Residues: CASSSSAANYGYTF. J is TRBJ1-2 and V is TRBV5-6; unclear D gene. This CDR3 is 14 amino acids long. Trimming cost V 3 bases and J 0 bases, with 9 bases left between them. Germline V CDR1 and CDR2: SGHDT, YYEEEE.

This clone was observed a single time. V and J are TRBV9 and TRBJ2-1; no definite D call. This CDR3 region has 11 residues. Trimming took off 4 bases at V and 9 bases at J, with 8 bases between the two ends. In germline, CDR1 is SGDLS, CDR2 YYNGEE. The CDR3 reads CASSPLGEQFF. CDR3 nucleotides: TGTGCCAGCAGCCCCCTAGGTGAGCAGTTCTTC.

This clone occurred a few times. The rearrangement uses TRBV18 and TRBJ2-3; D ambiguous. Germline V CDR1 and CDR2: KGHSH, LQKENI. V was cut by 2 bases and J by 1 base, with 7 bases left in between. The CDR3 has 14 residues. The CDR3 reads CASSPVTGTDTQYF. The CDR3 DNA is TGTGCCAGCTCACCAGTTACGGGCACAGATACGCAGTATTTT.

V usage is TRBV6-5 and J usage is TRBJ1-2; D possibly corresponds to TRBD1 (5 bases). The CDR3 is made up of 13 amino acids. Germline CDR1 and CDR2: MNHEY and SVGAGI. Trimming removed 6 bases at V and 6 bases at J, with 14 bases between. This chain's CDR3 is CASRSRVKDGYTF. The DNA for the CDR3 is TGTGCCAGCAGGTCCAGGGTTAAAGATGGCTACACCTTC.

J is TRBJ2-5 and V is TRBV11-3, with TRBD1 matching over 7 bases. V was pared by 4 bases and J by 3 bases, with 5 bases of the junction left unmatched. The CDR3 covers 14 residues. Germline CDR1 and CDR2: SGHNT and YENEEA. CDR3 residues: CASSWGTAEETQYF. The CDR3 region has the DNA TGTGCCAGCAGCTGGGGGACAGCCGAAGAGACCCAGTACTTC.

The chain couples TRBV9 to TRBJ2-1, with TRBD2 as a possible D gene (6 bases). Trimming pared 8 bases from V and 8 bases from J, leaving 14 bases between. This CDR3 region has 12 residues. Germline CDR1 is SGDLS and CDR2 is YYNGEE. This CDR3 is CASGGFMDEQFF. The CDR3 DNA sequence: TGTGCCAGTGGGGGGTTCATGGATGAGCAGTTCTTC.

The genes are TRBV4-3 and TRBJ2-2; 9 nucleotides agree with TRBD2. Germline-derived CDR1 and CDR2 are LGHNA and YSLEER. The CDR3 is 15 residues long. Trimming removed 1 base from V and 6 bases from J; junction bases left unmatched: 3. The CDR3 nucleotides are TGCGCCAGCAGCCAAGGGGTAGCGGGAGCCGGGGAGCTGTTTTTT. Protein: CASSQGVAGAGELFF.